This T cell receptor (beta chain) was observed in a study of cytomegalovirus exposure and HLA in healthy donors. The CDR3 covers 14 residues. CDR1 and CDR2 from the germline V gene are MGHRA and YSYEKL. Trimming shortened V by 1 base and J by 3 bases, and 6 bases separated the two germline ends. PCR involved 60 Vbeta and 13 Jbeta primers. Using immunoSEQ multiplex PCR, the repertoire was profiled, and TCRdb retains in-frame clones only, with some absent. This table holds around 140,000 clones. The clonotype comes from a woman in her 40s in good health and CMV-seronegative. The sample comprised PBMCs. J is TRBJ2-2 and V is TRBV4-1, with D perhaps matching TRBD2 (5 bases). The CDR3 DNA follows: TGCGCCAGCAGCCAAGGGGAGTACACCGGGGAGCTGTTTTTT. The encoded protein is CASSQGEYTGELFF.